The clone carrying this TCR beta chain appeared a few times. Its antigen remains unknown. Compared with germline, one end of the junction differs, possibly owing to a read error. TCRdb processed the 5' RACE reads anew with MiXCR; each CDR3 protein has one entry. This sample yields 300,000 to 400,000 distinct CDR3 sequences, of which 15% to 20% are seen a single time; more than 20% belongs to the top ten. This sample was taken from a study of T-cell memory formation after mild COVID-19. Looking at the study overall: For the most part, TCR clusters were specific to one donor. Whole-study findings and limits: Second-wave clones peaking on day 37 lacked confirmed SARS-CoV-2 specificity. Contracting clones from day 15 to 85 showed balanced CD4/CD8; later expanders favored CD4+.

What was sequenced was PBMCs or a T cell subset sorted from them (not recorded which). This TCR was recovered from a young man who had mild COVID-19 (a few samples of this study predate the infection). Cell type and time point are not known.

DNA of the CDR3: TGTGCTAGCAGCTGGCTCACGACCGGGGAGCTGTTTTTT. It translates to CASSWLTTGELFF. The V and J genes are TRBV7-7 and TRBJ2-2, with D unresolved. The CDR3 length is 13 residues. The V gene's germline CDR1 is SSHAT and CDR2 FNYEAQ (reference sequence).